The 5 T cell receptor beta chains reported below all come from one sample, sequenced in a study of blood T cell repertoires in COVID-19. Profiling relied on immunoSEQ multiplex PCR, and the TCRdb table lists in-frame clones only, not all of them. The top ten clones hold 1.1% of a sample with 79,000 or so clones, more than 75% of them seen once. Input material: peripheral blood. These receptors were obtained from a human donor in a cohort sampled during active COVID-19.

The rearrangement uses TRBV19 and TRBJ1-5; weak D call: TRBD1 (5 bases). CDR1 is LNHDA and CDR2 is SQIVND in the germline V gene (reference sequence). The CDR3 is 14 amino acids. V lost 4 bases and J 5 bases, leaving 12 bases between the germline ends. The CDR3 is CASSNFGGDQPQHF. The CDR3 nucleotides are TGTGCCAGTAGTAATTTTGGGGGGGATCAGCCCCAGCATTTT. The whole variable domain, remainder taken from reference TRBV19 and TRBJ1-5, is DGGITQSPKYLFRKEGQNVTLSCEQNLNHDAMYWYRQDPGQGLRLIYYSQIVNDFQKGDIAEGYSVSREKKESFPLTVTSAQKNPTAFYLCASSNFGGDQPQHFGDGTRLSIL.

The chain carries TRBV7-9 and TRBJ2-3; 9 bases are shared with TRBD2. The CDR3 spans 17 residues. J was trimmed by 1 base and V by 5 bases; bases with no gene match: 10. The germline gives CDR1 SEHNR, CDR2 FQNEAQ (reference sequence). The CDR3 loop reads CASSLHLAGEGTDTQYF. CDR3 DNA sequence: TGTGCCAGCAGCCTCCATTTAGCGGGAGAGGGCACAGATACGCAGTATTTT.

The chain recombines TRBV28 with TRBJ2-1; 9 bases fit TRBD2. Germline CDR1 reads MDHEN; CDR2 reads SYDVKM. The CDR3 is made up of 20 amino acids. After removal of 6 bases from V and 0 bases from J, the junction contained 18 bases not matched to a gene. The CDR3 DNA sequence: TGTGCCAGCAGGCCCACCCGGACTAGCGAGCCTTCGAGCTCCTACAATGAGCAGTTCTTC. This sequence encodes CASRPTRTSEPSSSYNEQFF.

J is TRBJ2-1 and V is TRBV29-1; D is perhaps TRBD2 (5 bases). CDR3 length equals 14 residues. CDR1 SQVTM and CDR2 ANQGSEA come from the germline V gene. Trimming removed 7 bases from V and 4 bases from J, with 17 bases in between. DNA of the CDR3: TGCAGCGCTCTGTTAGCAGGCGGGTACAATGAGCAGTTCTTC. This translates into CSALLAGGYNEQFF.

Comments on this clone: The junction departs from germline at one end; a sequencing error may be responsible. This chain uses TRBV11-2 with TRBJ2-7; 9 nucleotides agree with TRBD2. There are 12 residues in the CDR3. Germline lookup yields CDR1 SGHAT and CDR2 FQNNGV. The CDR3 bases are TGTGCCAGCAGCTTAGAGGGTAGCGGGAGAACCTTC. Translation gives CASSLEGSGRTF.